One and the same sample provided the 15 T cell receptor beta chains below, sequenced in a study of T cells in Graves' hyperthyroidism and ophthalmopathy (dated by TCRdb to the late 2010s). The method behind the library was multiplex PCR. The sequencer listed for this sample is Illumina HiSeq 2000. The TCR beta CDR3 regions were amplified from RNA transcripts. A first-round RT-PCR of the TCR CDR3 used the HTBI primer set with the Qiagen OneStep RT-PCR kit. The raw public reads went through TCRdb reprocessing: fastp at Q25, MiXCR clone calling, in-frame beta chains kept. Under each unique CDR3 protein, matching rows form one entry showing the most common genes and DNA. Recorded for this sample are about 480,000 distinct CDR3 sequences; around an eighth of them occurred a single time. Jointly, the top ten make up around 17% of the sample. Sequenced sample: blood. Source of these receptors: a woman between 18 and 29 years old with Graves' hyperthyroidism.

This sequence joins TRBV28 and TRBJ1-5, with D possibly TRBD1 on 5 matching bases. Per the germline V gene, CDR1 is MDHEN and CDR2 is SYDVKM. Trimming removed 5 bases from V and 9 bases from J, with 14 bases in between. This CDR3 comprises 13 residues. Here the CDR3 reads CASSTTELMPQHF. The CDR3 nucleotides read TGTGCCAGCAGTACGACAGAGTTGATGCCCCAGCATTTT.

This clonotype was detected only a few times. J is TRBJ1-4 and V is TRBV4-1, with 7 bases that match TRBD1. The germline gives CDR1 MGHRA, CDR2 YSYEKL. CDR3 length equals 15 residues. The V segment lost 0 bases and the J segment 7 bases; nucleotides outside the gene matches: 5. Written as DNA, the CDR3 is TGCGCCAGCAGCCAAGATCGCGGACAGGCTGAAAAACTGTTTTTT. Its protein is CASSQDRGQAEKLFF.

This clonotype was counted a few times. The chain couples TRBV20-1 to TRBJ1-6, with D possibly TRBD1 on 5 matching bases. CDR3 length: 14 amino acids. V lost 6 bases and J 10 bases, leaving 19 bases between the germline ends. CDR1 DFQATT and CDR2 SNEGSKA come from the germline V gene (reference sequence). Here the CDR3 reads CSAPALRDHSPLHF. CDR3 in DNA: TGCAGTGCACCCGCACTCAGGGATCACTCACCCCTCCACTTT.

This clonotype was counted ten times or more. The CDR3 reads CASSPGSGGGDTQYF. CDR3 DNA sequence: TGTGCCAGCAGCCCCGGGAGCGGAGGGGGGGATACGCAGTATTTT. The chain employs TRBV12-3 or TRBV12-4 and TRBJ2-3, with D perhaps assigned TRBD1 or TRBD2 (6 bases each). Trimming took 6 bases from V and 6 from J, leaving 19 bases between them. There are 15 residues in the CDR3.

This clonotype was counted many times. The rearrangement joins TRBV3-1 to TRBJ2-5; 9 bases match TRBD2. J gave up 7 bases and V 1 base, and 10 bases lay outside the gene matches. This CDR3 has 16 residues. CDR1 LGHDT and CDR2 YNNKEL come from the germline V gene (reference sequence). For the CDR3, the DNA is TGTGCCAGCAGCCAAGGTGGTAGCGGGAGTTCCGGGACCCAGTACTTC. This gives the protein CASSQGGSGSSGTQYF.

This clonotype has ten or more counts. The junction and the germline gene differ at one end; a read error may be behind it. The chain carries TRBV19 and TRBJ2-2; TRBD1 aligns across 11 bases. CDR1 is LNHDA and CDR2 is SQIVND in the germline V gene (reference sequence). There are 16 residues in the CDR3. CDR3 residues: CASSIRTGGNNGELFF. The CDR3, as DNA: TGTGCCAGTAGTATTAGGACAGGGGGCAACAACGGGGAGCTGTTTTTT.

This sequence joins TRBV28 and TRBJ1-5; D not certain. CDR3 size: 15 residues. Germline CDR1 reads MDHEN; CDR2 reads SYDVKM. V lost 4 bases, J lost 0 bases, and 10 bases lay in between. CDR3 DNA sequence: TGTGCCAGCAGTTCGGCAGAACTTAGCAATCAGCCCCAGCATTTT. Encoded protein: CASSSAELSNQPQHF.

This clonotype was seen repeatedly, ten times or more. The V call is TRBV2, the J call TRBJ1-2, with D unclear. Germline lookup yields CDR1 SNHLY and CDR2 FYNNEI. V lost 7 bases to trimming and J lost 6 bases, with 12 bases between them. This CDR3 spans 12 amino acids. CDR3 nucleotide sequence: TGTGCCAGCACCCTGCCGGGGAATGGCTACACCTTC. Residues: CASTLPGNGYTF.

This clonotype appeared many times. J is TRBJ2-7 and V is TRBV20-1, with TRBD2 identical over 8 bases. CDR1 and CDR2 from the germline V gene are DFQATT and SNEGSKA (reference sequence). CDR3 length: 13 residues. J gave up 4 bases and V 6 bases, and 8 bases lay outside the gene matches. CDR3 in amino acids: CSATTGTRYEQYV. The CDR3 bases are TGCAGTGCCACAACCGGGACTAGATACGAGCAGTACGTC.

This chain joins TRBV4-2 and TRBJ1-3; no clear D. The V gene lost 0 bases and the J gene lost 0 bases, with 24 bases spanning the gap. Germline assignment: CDR1 LGHNA and CDR2 YNFKEQ. The CDR3 loop spans 21 amino acids. CDR3 DNA sequence: TGTGCCAGCAGCCAAGATCCGTCCGGTCCTCGGATGAAGTTCTCTGGAAACACCATATATTTT. Its protein is CASSQDPSGPRMKFSGNTIYF.

V gene TRBV4-1 combines with J gene TRBJ1-4, with unresolved D. Per germline, CDR1 MGHRA and CDR2 YSYEKL. The V end was cut by 1 base, the J end by 0 bases, with 15 bases between. This CDR3 region has 18 residues. The DNA of the CDR3 is TGCGCCAGCAGCCAAGGAGGTTCGTTAAGTGCAACTAATGAAAAACTGTTTTTT. Its translation: CASSQGGSLSATNEKLFF.

This clonotype was counted between two and nine times. The CDR3 reads CASSPSLSYEQYF. The DNA for the CDR3 is TGTGCCAGCTCACCGAGCTTATCCTACGAGCAGTACTTC. The J gene is TRBJ2-7, the V gene TRBV18; no reliable D call. The V and J ends lost 3 bases and 1 base respectively, with 7 bases between them. CDR3 length: 13 amino acids. The V gene's germline CDR1 is KGHSH and CDR2 LQKENI. The complete variable domain, with remaining parts taken from reference TRBV18 and TRBJ2-7, reads NAGVMQNPRHLVRRRGQEARLRCSPMKGHSHVYWYRQLPEEGLKFMVYLQKENIIDESGMPKERFSAEFPKEGPSILRIQQVVRGDSAAYFCASSPSLSYEQYFGPGTRLTVT.

This clonotype has ten or more counts. This rearrangement joins TRBV3-1 to TRBJ1-2; D not resolved. The CDR3 totals 12 residues. V lost 3 bases and J lost 7, with 9 bases in between. Germline CDR1 is LGHDT and CDR2 is YNNKEL (reference sequence). CDR3 DNA sequence: TGTGCCAGCAGCCAGCGCGACGTTGGCTACACCTTC. Residues: CASSQRDVGYTF.

This clonotype came up many times. The V call is TRBV10-3, the J call TRBJ1-1; the D gene is possibly TRBD1 (5 bases). V gave up 3 bases and J gave up 3 bases, with 11 bases separating them. The CDR3 consists of 14 residues. Germline assignment: CDR1 ENHRY and CDR2 SYGVKD. CDR3 sequence reads: CAISERGMDTEAFF. The CDR3 coding sequence is TGTGCCATCAGTGAAAGGGGTATGGACACTGAAGCTTTCTTT.

Ten or more counts support this clonotype. The chain joins TRBV12-3 or TRBV12-4 to TRBJ2-5; D possibly corresponds to TRBD2 (6 bases). The CDR3 totals 14 residues. Trimming shortened V by 3 bases and J by 2 bases, and 10 bases separated the two germline ends. The CDR3 region has the DNA TGTGCCAGCAGTTTCGTACGGGGGCAAGAGACCCAGTACTTC. Amino acid sequence: CASSFVRGQETQYF.